The 32 T cell receptor beta chains given below trace back to one sample, sequenced in a study of blood T cell repertoires in COVID-19. The data were produced by immunoSEQ multiplex PCR, yet TCRdb's version contains in-frame clones alone and is incomplete. The repertoire consists of 250,000 or so clones, with approximately 88% occurring once and the leading ten covering approximately 2.4%. Input material: PBMCs or T cells enriched from blood (not recorded which). Every receptor here comes from a young woman with acute COVID-19.

The V call is TRBV7-9, the J call TRBJ2-7; TRBD2 is a possible D gene (6 bases). Germline V gene lookup returns CDR1 SEHNR and CDR2 FQNEAQ (reference sequence). This CDR3 comprises 16 residues. The ends were cut back, 5 bases at V and 7 bases at J, with 24 bases in the middle. The CDR3 loop reads CASSPTSGDATIEQYF. CDR3 nucleotides: TGTGCCAGCAGCCCAACATCGGGGGACGCTACGATAGAGCAGTACTTC.

This rearrangement joins TRBV19 to TRBJ1-1, with D perhaps matching TRBD1 (5 bases). Trimming removed 4 bases from V and 0 bases from J, with 6 bases in between. The CDR3 sequence is 13 residues long. In germline, CDR1 is LNHDA, CDR2 SQIVND (reference sequence). The CDR3 loop is CASSTGLNTEAFF. CDR3 bases: TGTGCCAGTAGTACAGGGCTGAACACTGAAGCTTTCTTT. Supplemented by reference TRBV19 and TRBJ1-1, the full variable domain reads DGGITQSPKYLFRKEGQNVTLSCEQNLNHDAMYWYRQDPGQGLRLIYYSQIVNDFQKGDIAEGYSVSREKKESFPLTVTSAQKNPTAFYLCASSTGLNTEAFFGQGTRLTVV.

The chain combines TRBV7-9 with TRBJ1-2, with TRBD1 matching over 8 bases. The CDR3 loop spans 14 amino acids. The germline gives CDR1 SEHNR, CDR2 FQNEAQ (reference sequence). Germline trimming cut 0 bases from V and 13 bases from J; bases unmatched to any gene: 10. DNA for the CDR3: TGTGCCAGCAGCTTAGCGGACGCAGGGGGCGTTTTCACCTTC. It translates to CASSLADAGGVFTF. Variable domain in full (rest from reference TRBV7-9 and TRBJ1-2): DTGVSQNPRHKITKRGQNVTFRCDPISEHNRLYWYRQTLGQGPEFLTYFQNEAQLEKSRLLSDRFSAERPKGSFSTLEIQRTEQGDSAMYLCASSLADAGGVFTFGSGTRLTVV.

The chain employs TRBV30 and TRBJ2-6; TRBD2 matches 9 bases. The CDR3 spans 17 residues. The germline V gene encodes CDR1 GTSNPN and CDR2 SVGIG (reference sequence). With 3 bases clipped from V and 0 bases from J, the junction kept 6 bases outside the gene matches. The CDR3 nucleotides read TGTGCCTGGAGACAACTAGCGGGTATCTCTGGGGCCAACGTCCTGACTTTC. The encoded protein is CAWRQLAGISGANVLTF.

This chain joins TRBV11-2 and TRBJ2-1, with 7 nucleotides matching TRBD1. The junction had 5 bases not matched to a gene; V was cut back by 5 bases and J by 7 bases. The CDR3 is 13 amino acids. Germline V gives CDR1 SGHAT, CDR2 FQNNGV. The CDR3 DNA sequence: TGTGCCAGCAGCCGCGACAGGGAGAATGAGCAGTTCTTC. Its protein product is CASSRDRENEQFF.

This chain's CDR3 is CASSAATGNTGELFF. For the CDR3, the DNA is TGCGCCAGCAGCGCGGCGACAGGCAACACCGGGGAGCTGTTTTTT. The rearrangement uses TRBV5-1 and TRBJ2-2; tentatively, D is TRBD1 (6 bases). The ends were cut back, 4 bases at V and 2 bases at J, with 12 bases in the middle. The V gene's germline CDR1 is SGHRS and CDR2 YFSETQ. The CDR3 sequence is 15 residues long.

The chain employs TRBV4-3 and TRBJ1-1, with 8 bases identical to TRBD1. The CDR3 covers 15 residues. J lost 0 bases, V lost 4 bases, and 4 bases had no gene match. Germline values: CDR1 LGHNA, CDR2 YSLEER. The CDR3 protein is CASSLQTGVNTEAFF. CDR3 coding DNA: TGCGCCAGCAGCCTTCAGACAGGGGTGAACACTGAAGCTTTCTTT.

The V gene is TRBV10-2, the J gene TRBJ2-2; 9 positions match TRBD1. This CDR3 has 15 amino acids. V trimming: 7 bases; J trimming: 4 bases; junction bases outside the gene matches: 7. Germline V lookup: CDR1 WSHSY, CDR2 SAAADI. CDR3 region: CASTDRGDVTGELFF. The CDR3, as DNA: TGCGCCAGCACTGACAGGGGGGACGTCACCGGGGAGCTGTTTTTT.

This chain joins TRBV18 and TRBJ2-7, with 9 bases lining up with TRBD1. After removal of 3 bases from V and 4 bases from J, the junction contained 4 bases not matched to a gene. Germline CDR1 is KGHSH and CDR2 is LQKENI. This CDR3 is built from 14 residues. The CDR3 is CASSPGTGLYEQYF. The CDR3 coding sequence is TGTGCCAGCTCACCCGGGACAGGGTTATACGAGCAGTACTTC.

The chain carries TRBV7-8 and TRBJ2-1; 7 bases match TRBD1. This CDR3 has 17 amino acids. Trimming removed 1 base from V and 4 bases from J; junction bases left unmatched: 10. The germline gives CDR1 SGHVS, CDR2 FQNEAQ. The CDR3 sequence: CASSLVPTGRFYNEQFF. CDR3 DNA: TGTGCCAGCAGCTTAGTCCCGACAGGGCGTTTTTACAATGAGCAGTTCTTC.

The J gene is TRBJ2-2, the V gene TRBV5-1; 8 nucleotides match TRBD2. The CDR3 consists of 16 residues. CDR1 and CDR2 (germline): SGHRS, YFSETQ. Trimming took 0 bases from V and 10 from J; bases not matched to a gene: 11. CDR3 coding DNA: TGCGCCAGCAGCTTGGCTCCGGGGGGGCCTCAGGAGGAGCTGTTTTTT. Translation gives CASSLAPGGPQEELFF.

J is TRBJ1-2 and V is TRBV18; D may be TRBD1 (5 bases). Germline-derived CDR1 and CDR2 are KGHSH and LQKENI. The germline V and J ends were trimmed by 2 bases and 6 bases, with 16 bases remaining between them. The CDR3 has 15 amino acids. The DNA for the CDR3 is TGTGCCAGCTCACCAGGTGTTGGCAGGGAAGATGGCTACACCTTC. Its protein is CASSPGVGREDGYTF.

This chain uses TRBV18 with TRBJ2-5; D might be TRBD2 (7 bases). Trimming stripped 4 bases from V and 4 bases from J, with 16 bases between. Germline CDR1 is KGHSH and CDR2 is LQKENI. CDR3 length equals 15 residues. The CDR3 region is CASSRNSGGAETQYF. CDR3 nucleotides: TGTGCCAGCTCACGGAACTCGGGGGGCGCAGAGACCCAGTACTTC.

The chain links TRBV2 to TRBJ1-2, with D uncertain. Germline V gives CDR1 SNHLY, CDR2 FYNNEI. Between the trimmed V and J ends, which lost 4 bases and 6 bases, there was a span of 12 bases. CDR3 length: 13 amino acids. The CDR3 reads CASSVNSVDGYTF. The CDR3 DNA is TGTGCCAGCAGTGTTAACAGTGTAGATGGCTACACCTTC.

The chain links TRBV29-1 to TRBJ2-2, with TRBD1 identical over 8 bases. Trimming took 4 bases from V and 5 from J; bases not matched to a gene: 6. The CDR3 spans 14 residues. In germline, CDR1 is SQVTM, CDR2 ANQGSEA. The CDR3 region has the DNA TGCAGCGTTGGTTCCAGGGGGCGTACCGGGGAGCTGTTTTTT. Protein sequence: CSVGSRGRTGELFF.

The J gene is TRBJ1-5, the V gene TRBV19; TRBD1 might be the D (5 bases). V lost 5 bases and J 5 bases, leaving 10 bases between the germline ends. The V gene's germline CDR1 is LNHDA and CDR2 SQIVND (reference sequence). The CDR3 loop spans 13 amino acids. Here the CDR3 reads CASSFRGDQPQHF. The CDR3 DNA reads TGTGCCAGTAGTTTCCGGGGGGATCAGCCCCAGCATTTT.

J is TRBJ1-3 and V is TRBV5-1, with D maybe TRBD1 (5 bases). Germline V gene lookup returns CDR1 SGHRS and CDR2 YFSETQ. The CDR3 consists of 13 residues. Trimming removed 4 bases from V and 2 bases from J, with 7 bases in between. The CDR3 sequence is CASSPGPGNTIYF. CDR3 nucleotide sequence: TGCGCCAGCAGCCCAGGGCCTGGAAACACCATATATTTT.

The chain uses TRBV19 and TRBJ1-2; D ambiguous. The CDR3 spans 15 residues. CDR1 is LNHDA and CDR2 is SQIVND in the germline V gene (reference sequence). V was trimmed by 0 bases and J by 4 bases, leaving 12 bases between them. The CDR3, as DNA: TGTGCCAGTAGTATAGATAGTACAGCGGGCTATGGCTACACCTTC. It is translated as CASSIDSTAGYGYTF.

This chain connects TRBV6-5 to TRBJ2-7, with 8 bases identical to TRBD1. The V segment lost 2 bases and the J segment 6 bases; nucleotides outside the gene matches: 3. This CDR3 is 13 amino acids long. Germline V gene data show CDR1 as MNHEY and CDR2 as SVGAGI. This chain's CDR3 is CASSYADRVEQYF. Here the CDR3 DNA reads TGTGCCAGCAGTTACGCGGACAGGGTCGAGCAGTACTTC.

V is TRBV27 and J is TRBJ2-7; the D is unclear. CDR1 is MNHEY, CDR2 SMNVEV, per germline (reference sequence). V shed 7 bases and J shed 2 bases, with 9 bases lying between them. The CDR3 is made up of 12 amino acids. CDR3 coding DNA: TGTGCCAGCACTTCCCCCGCCTACGAGCAGTACTTC. This sequence encodes CASTSPAYEQYF.

The chain uses TRBV7-9 and TRBJ1-1; D is unclear. CDR1 is SEHNR and CDR2 is FQNEAQ in the germline V gene (reference sequence). This CDR3 comprises 14 residues. The V gene lost 3 bases and the J gene lost 4 bases, with 12 bases spanning the gap. The CDR3 DNA reads TGTGCCAGCAGCTTGAAAGGCAGCGGCACTGAAGCTTTCTTT. Its translation: CASSLKGSGTEAFF.

This clone showed up just once. The chain recombines TRBV7-8 with TRBJ2-4, with 10 nucleotides matching TRBD2. The CDR3 extends over 19 amino acids. The germline CDR1 and CDR2 sequences are SGHVS and FQNEAQ. V shed 5 bases, J shed 1 base, and the junction held 14 bases outside the gene matches. CDR3 DNA sequence: TGTGCCAGCAGCCCGGGAGGCGTAGCGGGGGGTCGGGCCAAAAACATTCAGTACTTC. Its protein is CASSPGGVAGGRAKNIQYF.

The rearrangement uses TRBV7-8 and TRBJ2-2, with TRBD2 matching over 7 bases. CDR1 and CDR2 (germline): SGHVS, FQNEAQ. This CDR3 contains 13 residues. V lost 8 bases to trimming and J lost 3 bases; unmatched junction nucleotides: 3. This CDR3 reads CASGGDHTGELFF. The CDR3 coding sequence is TGTGCCAGCGGGGGGGATCACACCGGGGAGCTGTTTTTT.

The rearrangement links TRBV3-1 (or the pseudogene TRBV3-2) to TRBJ2-4; D is unclear. The CDR3 has 13 residues. The germline V gene has CDR1 LGHDT and CDR2 YNNKEL (reference sequence). Trimming cost V 0 bases and J 2 bases, with 2 bases left between them. The CDR3 loop reads CASSQDSKNIQYF. CDR3 sequence (DNA): TGTGCCAGCAGCCAAGACTCCAAAAACATTCAGTACTTC.

The chain recombines TRBV6-5 with TRBJ1-1, with D possibly matching TRBD1 (6 bases). The CDR3 is made up of 14 amino acids. Germline values: CDR1 MNHEY, CDR2 SVGAGI. V lost 6 bases, J lost 6 bases, and 17 bases lay in between. The CDR3 sequence is CASRRDRSAAEAFF. In DNA, the CDR3 is TGTGCCAGCAGACGCGACAGGTCTGCGGCTGAAGCTTTCTTT.

V usage is TRBV10-3 and J usage is TRBJ1-5; tentative D call: TRBD1 (6 bases). Trimming removed 0 bases at V and 4 bases at J, with 7 bases between. Germline V gene sequence: CDR1 ENHRY, CDR2 SYGVKD. This CDR3 comprises 14 residues. CDR3 amino acids: CAISESQGNQPQHF. The CDR3 nucleotides are TGTGCCATCAGTGAGTCACAGGGAAATCAGCCCCAGCATTTT.

V gene TRBV7-8 combines with J gene TRBJ1-6, with 7 bases matching TRBD1. With V trimmed by 5 bases and J by 6 bases, 13 bases remained unmatched. This CDR3 is built from 17 residues. The germline CDR1 and CDR2 sequences are SGHVS and FQNEAQ. CDR3 protein: CASSPGRGPASNSPLHF. Written as DNA, the CDR3 is TGTGCCAGCAGCCCCGGGAGGGGGCCAGCGAGTAATTCACCCCTCCACTTT.

This rearrangement joins TRBV27 to TRBJ1-3; TRBD1 is a possible D gene (5 bases). This CDR3 comprises 15 residues. Trimming pared 0 bases from V and 4 bases from J, leaving 10 bases between. Germline loops: CDR1 MNHEY, CDR2 SMNVEV (reference sequence). The CDR3 DNA sequence: TGTGCCAGCAGTTTATCGGCAGGGTGGGGAAACACCATATATTTT. Translated, it gives CASSLSAGWGNTIYF.

This chain connects TRBV7-9 to TRBJ2-2; a possible D gene is TRBD1 (6 bases). V was clipped by 3 bases and J by 3 bases, with 8 bases between them. The CDR3 runs to 14 residues. In germline, CDR1 is SEHNR, CDR2 FQNEAQ (reference sequence). This chain's CDR3 is CASSFGQYTGELFF. For the CDR3, the DNA is TGTGCCAGCAGCTTCGGACAGTACACCGGGGAGCTGTTTTTT.

V usage is TRBV3-1 (or the pseudogene TRBV3-2) and J usage is TRBJ1-1; D remains ambiguous. V gave up 1 base and J gave up 3 bases, with 6 bases separating them. The CDR3 length is 13 residues. Germline V lookup: CDR1 LGHDT, CDR2 YNNKEL (reference sequence). The CDR3 sequence is CASSQGGDTEAFF. As DNA, the CDR3 is TGTGCCAGCAGCCAAGGCGGGGACACTGAAGCTTTCTTT.

J is TRBJ2-3 and V is TRBV6-5, with a tentative D call TRBD1 (5 bases). The germline V gene has CDR1 MNHEY and CDR2 SVGAGI. CDR3 size: 14 residues. Trimming pared 5 bases from V and 0 bases from J, leaving 9 bases between. The CDR3, as DNA: TGTGCCAGCAGTAATGGACAAAGCACAGATACGCAGTATTTT. Translating it yields CASSNGQSTDTQYF.

CDR3 coding DNA: TGTGCCAGCAGCCCTCCGGCGGGGGGGGTGGAGACCCAGTACTTC. Protein product: CASSPPAGGVETQYF. This chain uses TRBV7-2 with TRBJ2-5; 9 bases line up with TRBD2. The CDR3 has 15 residues. With 5 bases clipped from V and 5 bases from J, the junction kept 9 bases outside the gene matches. In germline, CDR1 is SGHTA, CDR2 FQGNSA.